The source of this T cell receptor beta chain is a study of neurological immune-mediated disorders. Template-switch 5'RACE cDNA synthesis added a 10-nucleotide unique molecular identifier. TCRdb re-derived calls from the 5' RACE reads in MiXCR, one entry per CDR3 protein. The sample carries about 60,000 distinct CDR3 sequences, roughly 9.7% recorded once. Time point described: longitudinal time-point 2. This clonotype was detected many times. Germline lookup yields CDR1 SGHRS and CDR2 YFSETQ. Between the trimmed V and J ends, which lost 4 bases and 8 bases, there was a span of 16 bases. This CDR3 has 15 amino acids.

The receptor's source is a man aged 25-45 years in good health. The V gene is TRBV5-1, the J gene TRBJ1-6, with no clear D. Sequencing was carried out using PBMCs. CDR3 bases: TGCGCCAGCAGCATATCCACGATTGACGATTCACCCCTCCACTTT. Translated: CASSISTIDDSPLHF.